This T cell receptor beta chain was captured in a study of T cells after posttransplantation cyclophosphamide. Study-level findings and limits: Later post-transplant blood repertoires were often dominated by donor CD8+ memory clones.

This clone showed up many times. Its antigen is not identified. The protocol was immunoSEQ multiplex PCR, while the TCRdb copy is restricted to in-frame clones and leaves out a portion. The sample includes about 12,000 clones, none of them occurring once. The CDR3 length is 18 residues. Germline trimming cut 0 bases from V and 4 bases from J; bases unmatched to any gene: 11. CDR1 is MGHRA, CDR2 YSYEKL, per germline. The clonotype comes from a woman aged 40-49 years in good health, CMV-negative, and a related stem cell transplant donor. The sample consisted of PBMCs. The chain uses TRBV4-1 and TRBJ2-1; 8 bases match TRBD2. In nucleotides, the CDR3 is TGCGCCAGCAGCCAAGACCCTTCCTCGCGGGGGGTATACAATGAGCAGTTCTTC. This encodes CASSQDPSSRGVYNEQFF.